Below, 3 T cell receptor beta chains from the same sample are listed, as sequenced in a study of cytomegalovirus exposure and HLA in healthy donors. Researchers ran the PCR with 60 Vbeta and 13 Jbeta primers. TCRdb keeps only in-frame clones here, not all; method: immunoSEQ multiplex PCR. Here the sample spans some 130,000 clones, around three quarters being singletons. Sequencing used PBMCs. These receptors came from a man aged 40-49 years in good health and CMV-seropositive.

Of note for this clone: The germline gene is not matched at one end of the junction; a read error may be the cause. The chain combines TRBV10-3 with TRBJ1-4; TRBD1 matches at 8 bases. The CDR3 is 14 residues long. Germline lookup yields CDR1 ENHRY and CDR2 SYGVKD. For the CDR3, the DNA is TGTGCCATCGGTGATACGGACAGGGATGAAAAACTGTTTTTT. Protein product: CAIGDTDRDEKLFF.

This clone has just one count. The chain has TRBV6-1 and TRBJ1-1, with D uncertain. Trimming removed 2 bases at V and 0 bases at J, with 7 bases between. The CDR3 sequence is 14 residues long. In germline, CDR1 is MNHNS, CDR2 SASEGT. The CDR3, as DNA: TGTGCCAGCAGTGAACTCAACATGAACACTGAAGCTTTCTTT. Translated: CASSELNMNTEAFF.

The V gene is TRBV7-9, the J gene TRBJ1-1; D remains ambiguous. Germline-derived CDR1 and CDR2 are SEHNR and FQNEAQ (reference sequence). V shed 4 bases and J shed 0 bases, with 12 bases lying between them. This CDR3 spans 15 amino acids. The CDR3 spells CASSSVRHLNTEAFF. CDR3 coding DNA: TGTGCCAGCAGCTCAGTTCGACATTTGAACACTGAAGCTTTCTTT.